These 32 T cell receptor beta chains originate from one sample sequenced in a study of blood T cells in healthy people across ages. A sample-barcoded 5' primer and a J-beta primer mix were used in a second PCR of roughly 7 to 11 cycles. TCRdb used MiXCR to reprocess the 5' RACE reads, holding one entry per CDR3 protein. This table has almost 800,000 distinct CDR3 sequences, roughly 50% appearing once. The sample taken for sequencing was blood. These receptors all come from a man between 25 and 39 years old in good health.

The V gene is TRBV7-3, the J gene TRBJ2-5, with 9 positions matching TRBD2. Looked up from germline, CDR1 is SGHTA and CDR2 is FQGTGA. V trimming: 5 bases; J trimming: 1 base; junction bases outside the gene matches: 17. The CDR3 contains 19 residues. The CDR3 reads CASSLKGGSAGGLQETQYF. The CDR3 DNA sequence: TGTGCCAGCAGCCTAAAAGGGGGTTCGGCGGGAGGGCTCCAAGAGACCCAGTACTTC.

CDR3 coding DNA: TGTGCCAGCAGCCACCGGCGCGGGAGTGGAAGCGGGGAGCTGTTTTTT. Protein: CASSHRRGSGSGELFF. The chain carries TRBV4-2 and TRBJ2-2; 7 bases are a match to TRBD2. This CDR3 comprises 16 residues. The germline V gene has CDR1 LGHNA and CDR2 YNFKEQ. V dropped 3 bases and J dropped 7; count of bases not matched to a gene: 11.

The J gene is TRBJ2-3, the V gene TRBV20-1, with 14 bases matching TRBD2. The germline gives CDR1 DFQATT, CDR2 SNEGSKA (reference sequence). This CDR3 comprises 15 residues. With V trimmed by 5 bases and J by 4 bases, 5 bases remained unmatched. Written as DNA, the CDR3 is TGCAGTGCTGAGGGACTAGCGGGAGCGGCAGATACGCAGTATTTT. Its protein product is CSAEGLAGAADTQYF.

This clonotype was recorded once. The chain combines TRBV20-1 with TRBJ2-4, with a possible D match to TRBD1 (6 bases). The DNA end is a closer match to TRBJ2-7, so the J assignment may be wrong. CDR1 is DFQATT, CDR2 SNEGSKA, per germline (reference sequence). The CDR3 consists of 15 residues. CDR3 sequence (DNA): TGCAGTGCTGGGATCAGTAACAGGGTTCCCTACGAGCAGTACTTC. Translating gives CSAGISNRVPYEQYF.

This clonotype was found once. The J gene is TRBJ2-1, the V gene TRBV28, with TRBD2 matching 7 bases. Germline CDR1 is MDHEN and CDR2 is SYDVKM. V dropped 5 bases and J dropped 2; count of bases not matched to a gene: 9. The CDR3 length is 16 residues. CDR3 nucleotide sequence: TGTGCCAGCAGTAGGCCCGGGAGCGGGACCTACAATGAGCAGTTCTTC. This gives the protein CASSRPGSGTYNEQFF.

This clonotype was counted ten times or more. The V gene is TRBV4-3, the J gene TRBJ2-1; D is perhaps TRBD1 (5 bases). The germline V gene encodes CDR1 LGHNA and CDR2 YSLEER. V shed 4 bases and J shed 6 bases, with 10 bases lying between them. This CDR3 contains 13 residues. CDR3 region: CASSPFQGNEQFF. As DNA, the CDR3 is TGCGCCAGCAGCCCCTTTCAGGGCAATGAGCAGTTCTTC.

This chain connects TRBV6-6 to TRBJ1-5; D is uncertain. CDR1 is MNHNY, CDR2 SVGAGI, per germline (reference sequence). The ends were cut back, 6 bases at V and 0 bases at J, with 15 bases in the middle. The CDR3 totals 16 residues. Here the CDR3 reads CASSSGSSYSNQPQHF. The CDR3 nucleotides read TGTGCCAGCAGCTCGGGTAGCTCGTATAGCAATCAGCCCCAGCATTTT.

This clonotype was recorded only once. The chain joins TRBV20-1 to TRBJ2-7, with unresolved D. The CDR3 runs 13 residues. The V end was cut by 2 bases, the J end by 5 bases, with 13 bases between. The germline gives CDR1 DFQATT, CDR2 SNEGSKA (reference sequence). CDR3 residues: CSARPLDLHEQYF. CDR3 sequence (DNA): TGCAGTGCTAGACCCCTTGATCTCCACGAGCAGTACTTC.

The V gene is TRBV20-1, the J gene TRBJ1-2; D is possibly TRBD1 (6 bases). Germline V gene lookup returns CDR1 DFQATT and CDR2 SNEGSKA (reference sequence). There are 13 residues in the CDR3. V was trimmed by 4 bases and J by 8 bases, leaving 17 bases between them. This chain's CDR3 is CSATGGGPSGYTF. The DNA for the CDR3 is TGCAGTGCTACCGGTGGGGGGCCGTCGGGCTACACCTTC.

CDR3 in DNA: TGCGCCAGCAGGGAGGGAACTCTTGAGACCCAGTACTTC. Protein: CASREGTLETQYF. This chain connects TRBV5-1 to TRBJ2-5, with D possibly TRBD2 on 6 matching bases. The germline V gene encodes CDR1 SGHRS and CDR2 YFSETQ. The V and J ends lost 5 bases and 5 bases respectively, with 13 bases between them. The CDR3 has 13 residues.

This clonotype was picked up one time. V and J are TRBV18 and TRBJ2-6; D not resolved. Trimming cost V 6 bases and J 3 bases, with 15 bases left between them. The CDR3 consists of 16 residues. Germline assignment: CDR1 KGHSH and CDR2 LQKENI. Here the CDR3 DNA reads TGTGCCAGCTCCCCAGCCCGGTTCAGTGGGGCCAACGTCCTGACTTTC. As protein: CASSPARFSGANVLTF.

This clonotype was recorded only once. The CDR3 sequence is CACGFADTQYF. The CDR3 DNA reads TGTGCCTGTGGATTCGCAGATACGCAGTATTTT. This sequence joins TRBV30 and TRBJ2-3; D is uncertain. V was cut by 6 bases and J by 4 bases, with 8 bases left in between. This CDR3 comprises 11 residues. Germline loops: CDR1 GTSNPN, CDR2 SVGIG (reference sequence). The full variable domain, completed using reference TRBV30 and TRBJ2-3, is SQTIHQWPATLVQPVGSPLSLECTVEGTSNPNLYWYRQAAGRGLQLLFYSVGIGQISSEVPQNLSASRPQDRQFILSSKKLLLSDSGFYLCACGFADTQYFGPGTRLTVL.

The rearrangement joins TRBV4-3 to TRBJ1-2; D remains unclear. V lost 1 base and J lost 2, with 11 bases in between. The CDR3 covers 15 residues. Germline V CDR1 and CDR2: LGHNA, YSLEER. The CDR3 spells CASSQGSRGNYGYTF. CDR3 DNA sequence: TGCGCCAGCAGCCAAGGCTCCCGCGGGAACTATGGCTACACCTTC.

The V call is TRBV11-1, the J call TRBJ2-5; unclear D gene. V gave up 4 bases and J gave up 3 bases, with 9 bases separating them. Germline loops: CDR1 SGHAT, CDR2 FQDESV (reference sequence). This CDR3 is built from 13 residues. The CDR3 DNA sequence: TGTGCCAGCAGCTCCGGGCCCAAAGAGACCCAGTACTTC. The encoded protein is CASSSGPKETQYF.

This clonotype showed up just a few times. The genes are TRBV12-3 or TRBV12-4 and TRBJ2-5; 10 bases agree with TRBD2. This CDR3 has 14 amino acids. Trimming removed 6 bases from V and 4 bases from J; junction bases left unmatched: 5. DNA for the CDR3: TGTGCCAGCAGCCGAGCGGGGGGGCGAGAGACCCAGTACTTC. Amino acids: CASSRAGGRETQYF.

V and J are TRBV12-3 or TRBV12-4 and TRBJ2-3, with 9 bases lining up with TRBD2. V dropped 4 bases and J dropped 2; count of bases not matched to a gene: 4. CDR3 length equals 15 residues. The CDR3 DNA follows: TGTGCCAGCAGTTCGCAGCGGGAGGCCACAGATACGCAGTATTTT. This translates into CASSSQREATDTQYF.

This chain uses TRBV29-1 with TRBJ1-1, with TRBD1 matching over 11 bases. With 7 bases clipped from V and 7 bases from J, the junction kept 8 bases outside the gene matches. The CDR3 is 13 residues long. The germline V gene has CDR1 SQVTM and CDR2 ANQGSEA. The chain's CDR3 is CSGKAGTGGEAFF. In DNA, the CDR3 is TGCAGCGGGAAAGCCGGGACAGGGGGTGAAGCTTTCTTT.

A few counts support this clonotype. The chain joins TRBV20-1 to TRBJ2-4; TRBD2 matches 9 bases. V shed 3 bases, J shed 0 bases, and the junction held 9 bases outside the gene matches. There are 17 residues in the CDR3. Germline CDR1 is DFQATT and CDR2 is SNEGSKA (reference sequence). The DNA for the CDR3 is TGCAGTGCTAGGGGGTTGCGGGAGGGATTAGCCAAAAACATTCAGTACTTC. Amino acid sequence: CSARGLREGLAKNIQYF.

This chain uses TRBV2 with TRBJ1-1; 7 bases are shared with TRBD1. J was trimmed by 3 bases and V by 8 bases; bases with no gene match: 12. Germline loops: CDR1 SNHLY, CDR2 FYNNEI. The CDR3 contains 15 residues. The CDR3 loop reads CASDTRQGRYTEAFF. The DNA of the CDR3 is TGTGCCAGCGATACGAGACAGGGAAGGTACACTGAAGCTTTCTTT.

This CDR3 is CATSRDLGQETQYF. CDR3 DNA sequence: TGTGCCACCAGCAGAGATTTAGGGCAAGAGACCCAGTACTTC. The rearrangement links TRBV15 to TRBJ2-5; no definite D call. V was clipped by 0 bases and J by 2 bases, with 7 bases between them. CDR3 size: 14 residues. Per the germline V gene, CDR1 is LNHNV and CDR2 is YYDKDF (reference sequence). Combining the CDR3 with reference TRBV15 and TRBJ2-5 gives the whole variable domain DAMVIQNPRYQVTQFGKPVTLSCSQTLNHNVMYWYQQKSSQAPKLLFHYYDKDFNNEADTPDNFQSRRPNTSFCFLDIRSPGLGDTAMYLCATSRDLGQETQYFGPGTRLLVL.

V and J are TRBV27 and TRBJ1-2; tentatively, D is TRBD1 (5 bases). Between the trimmed V and J ends, which lost 7 bases and 7 bases, there was a span of 13 bases. The CDR3 totals 12 residues. Germline lookup yields CDR1 MNHEY and CDR2 SMNVEV (reference sequence). CDR3 protein: CASKDRDRGYTF. In DNA form, the CDR3 reads TGTGCCAGCAAAGATAGGGACCGTGGCTACACCTTC.

In its sample, this clonotype was seen a few times. The chain has TRBV4-2 and TRBJ2-1; TRBD2 matches 9 bases. This CDR3 comprises 15 residues. V dropped 8 bases and J dropped 7; count of bases not matched to a gene: 12. Germline-derived CDR1 and CDR2 are LGHNA and YNFKEQ. CDR3 in DNA: TGTGCCAGCGGCCCAAAAGCGGGAGGACGGAATGAGCAGTTCTTC. Translation gives CASGPKAGGRNEQFF.

About this clonotype: This sequence may be a read error, since a much larger clone differs from it by one base. The gene calls are TRBV10-3 and TRBJ2-7; 7 bases are shared with TRBD2. The CDR3 covers 12 residues. V lost 5 bases, J lost 7 bases, and 5 bases stayed unmatched. Germline V gene data show CDR1 as ENHRY and CDR2 as SYGVKD. This CDR3 reads CAISSGGNEQYF. The CDR3 coding sequence is TGTGCCATCAGTTCCGGGGGGAATGAGCAGTACTTC.

On this clonotype: A much more abundant neighbour one base away suggests this may be a read error. The rearrangement uses TRBV20-1 and TRBJ2-5, with D tentatively TRBD1 or TRBD2 (6 bases each). The J call may be mistaken, given a closer DNA end match to TRBJ2-1. CDR3 length: 14 amino acids. CDR1 is DFQATT, CDR2 SNEGSKA, per germline (reference sequence). CDR3 protein: CSAREGGGAETQFF. Here the CDR3 DNA reads TGCAGTGCTAGAGAGGGGGGCGGGGCGGAGACCCAGTTCTTC.

The chain links TRBV12-3 or TRBV12-4 to TRBJ2-7, with a possible D match to TRBD1 (5 bases). The assigned J gene may be wrong: the sequence end matches TRBJ2-5 better. The CDR3 runs to 15 residues. The CDR3 sequence: CASSIKAGPWETQYF. For the CDR3, the DNA is TGTGCCAGCAGTATCAAGGCAGGGCCGTGGGAGACCCAGTACTTC.

A word on this clonotype: Relative to the germline gene, one junction end is altered; a read error may explain this. The V and J genes are TRBV4-3 and TRBJ2-1, with D maybe TRBD1 (5 bases). This CDR3 comprises 17 residues. CDR1 is LGHNA and CDR2 is YSLEER in the germline V gene. The CDR3 protein is CTSSRTEPRVGSYEQFF. The CDR3, as DNA: TGCACCAGCAGTCGAACGGAGCCCAGGGTTGGGTCTTATGAGCAGTTCTTC.

This clonotype has only a few counts. The chain couples TRBV7-2 to TRBJ2-3; unclear D gene. The germline CDR1 and CDR2 sequences are SGHTA and FQGNSA. CDR3 length: 15 amino acids. V was cut by 5 bases and J by 0 bases, with 12 bases left in between. The CDR3 DNA follows: TGTGCCAGCAGCGTAGGGCCCACTAGCACAGATACGCAGTATTTT. Its protein is CASSVGPTSTDTQYF.

This chain connects TRBV29-1 to TRBJ1-4, with D maybe TRBD1 (5 bases). Germline V gives CDR1 SQVTM, CDR2 ANQGSEA. Trimming took off 4 bases at V and 3 bases at J, with 9 bases between the two ends. This CDR3 region has 13 residues. The CDR3 region has the DNA TGCAGCGTTGCAGGGCGGCCTAATGAAAAACTGTTTTTT. It yields the protein CSVAGRPNEKLFF.

The rearrangement joins TRBV7-2 to TRBJ1-4, with 8 positions matching TRBD1. This CDR3 has 15 residues. Germline V gene sequence: CDR1 SGHTA, CDR2 FQGNSA. After removal of 5 bases from V and 5 bases from J, the junction contained 7 bases not matched to a gene. CDR3 nucleotide sequence: TGTGCCAGCAGCCGCGGACAGGGCCTCAATGAAAAACTGTTTTTT. It yields the protein CASSRGQGLNEKLFF.

The chain links TRBV7-2 to TRBJ2-6; perhaps TRBD2 as D (6 bases). The CDR3 runs 16 residues. Germline CDR1 reads SGHTA; CDR2 reads FQGNSA. V was trimmed by 1 base and J by 0 bases, leaving 7 bases between them. In DNA form, the CDR3 reads TGTGCCAGCAGCTTAGGGGGGGACTCTGGGGCCAACGTCCTGACTTTC. Translation: CASSLGGDSGANVLTF.

In its sample, this clonotype was seen once. The chain joins TRBV12-3 or TRBV12-4 to TRBJ1-1; D uncertain. This CDR3 contains 14 residues. V was cut by 2 bases and J by 1 base, with 8 bases left in between. The CDR3, as DNA: TGTGCCAGCAGTTTAAACGGCCCGAACACTGAAGCTTTCTTT. Translating it yields CASSLNGPNTEAFF.

The sample holds a few counts of this clonotype. CDR3 in DNA: TGCAGTGCCCCCTCGGAGGGTGTGAGTAGGACTGAAGCTTTCTTT. Protein product: CSAPSEGVSRTEAFF. J is TRBJ1-1 and V is TRBV20-1, with D uncertain. The length of the CDR3 is 15 residues. Germline V gives CDR1 DFQATT, CDR2 SNEGSKA (reference sequence). Trimming left V 6 bases short and J 5 bases short, with 22 bases between.